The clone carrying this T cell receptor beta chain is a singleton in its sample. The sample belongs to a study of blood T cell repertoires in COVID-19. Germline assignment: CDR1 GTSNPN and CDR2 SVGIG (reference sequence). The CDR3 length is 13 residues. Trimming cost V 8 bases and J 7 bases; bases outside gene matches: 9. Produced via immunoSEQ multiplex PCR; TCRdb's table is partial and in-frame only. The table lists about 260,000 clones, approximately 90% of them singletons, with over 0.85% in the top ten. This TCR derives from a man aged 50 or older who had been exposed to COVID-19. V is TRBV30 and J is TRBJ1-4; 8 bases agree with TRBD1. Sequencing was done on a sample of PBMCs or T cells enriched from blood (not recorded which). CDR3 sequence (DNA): TGTGCCGGGGACCAGGGGGCTGGTGAAAAACTGTTTTTT. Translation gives CAGDQGAGEKLFF.